This T cell receptor beta chain is drawn from a study of blood T cell repertoires in COVID-19. Looking at the study overall: The samples span acute and convalescent COVID-19 from the United States, Italy and Spain. PBMCs, B-cell-depleted T cells, or T cells were the source of the cDNA or gDNA that made up the material.

CDR3 length: 13 residues. Trimming at V came to 6 bases and at J to 7 bases, leaving 8 bases not matched to a gene. From germline, CDR1 is MDHEN and CDR2 SYDVKM. Original analysis: Estimates of nucleated cell counts were drawn from the amplification of reference gene primers. The protocol was immunoSEQ multiplex PCR, while the TCRdb copy is restricted to in-frame clones and leaves out a portion. That table gives V, J and clone size, and the DNA gave D and trimming. The sample lists about 260,000 clones, 80% to 90% occurring once. V usage is TRBV28 and J usage is TRBJ2-5; 7 bases map to TRBD1. The sample taken for sequencing was peripheral blood. This TCR came from a man aged 55 to 69 with acute or convalescent COVID-19. For the CDR3, the DNA is TGTGCCAGCAGCCTTGACAGGGCGGGGACCCAGTACTTC. It translates to CASSLDRAGTQYF.